One and the same sample provided the 29 T cell receptor beta chains below, sequenced in a study of shared clonotypes between healthy human individuals. Only CD45RO-negative cells positively selected for CCR7 counted as naive CD8 cells, so terminally differentiated effector memory CD45RA+ cells were excluded. Repertoires were generated with immunoSEQ multiplex PCR, while TCRdb's copy carries only in-frame clones and drops some. The data contain more than 500,000 clones, approximately 95% of them singletons. Sequences were obtained from naive CD8+ T cells sorted from blood. The receptors were sampled from a woman aged 25 to 39 in good health.

The chain is built from TRBV27 and TRBJ2-7; D gene uncertain. Germline-derived CDR1 and CDR2 are MNHEY and SMNVEV (reference sequence). Deletions cut 6 bases from V and 2 bases from J, with 20 bases between. This CDR3 comprises 16 residues. CDR3 sequence: CASSPVLGSPTYEQYF. CDR3 sequence (DNA): TGTGCCAGCAGCCCAGTATTGGGAAGCCCTACCTACGAGCAGTACTTC.

This clone came up once. V gene TRBV10-2 combines with J gene TRBJ2-7, with D tentatively TRBD2 (5 bases). V lost 3 bases, J lost 2 bases, and 14 bases lay in between. This CDR3 has 15 residues. CDR1 is WSHSY and CDR2 is SAAADI in the germline V gene. The CDR3 region is CASSDESGWAYEQYF. Here the CDR3 DNA reads TGCGCCAGCAGTGATGAAAGCGGTTGGGCCTACGAGCAGTACTTC.

V usage is TRBV19 and J usage is TRBJ2-1; 8 positions match TRBD2. Germline CDR1 reads LNHDA; CDR2 reads SQIVND (reference sequence). The CDR3 is made up of 17 amino acids. V was pared by 1 base and J by 4 bases, with 9 bases of the junction left unmatched. The CDR3 reads CASSIAASGQNYNEQFF. CDR3 coding DNA: TGTGCCAGTAGTATAGCCGCTAGCGGGCAAAATTACAATGAGCAGTTCTTC.

The gene calls are TRBV11-2 and TRBJ1-2; TRBD1 aligns across 7 bases. The CDR3 is made up of 13 amino acids. The ends lost 3 bases at V and 5 bases at J; junction bases unmatched: 3. Germline lookup yields CDR1 SGHAT and CDR2 FQNNGV. The CDR3 DNA follows: TGTGCCAGCAGCTTCGGGACAGTTTATGGCTACACCTTC. Translation gives CASSFGTVYGYTF.

The chain is built from TRBV7-9 and TRBJ1-4; maybe TRBD1 (6 bases). V was shortened by 10 bases and J by 0 bases, with 24 bases between the two germline ends. The CDR3 loop spans 18 amino acids. The germline V gene encodes CDR1 SEHNR and CDR2 FQNEAQ (reference sequence). The CDR3 loop reads CATTERGATAPTNEKLFF. Written as DNA, the CDR3 is TGTGCCACCACAGAAAGGGGGGCGACAGCTCCAACTAATGAAAAACTGTTTTTT.

A single count supports this clone. CDR3 sequence: CASSLGGGYYGYTF. For the CDR3, the DNA is TGTGCCAGCAGTTTAGGTGGGGGTTACTATGGCTACACCTTC. J is TRBJ1-2 and V is TRBV28; D perhaps matches TRBD1 (5 bases). Trimming took 2 bases from V and 3 from J, leaving 10 bases between them. In germline, CDR1 is MDHEN, CDR2 SYDVKM. The CDR3 contains 14 residues.

Note on this clone: Other DNA variants within this sample encode the same CDR3. The CDR3 here is CASSFGLAVYNEQFF. CDR3 coding DNA: TGTGCCAGCAGCTTCGGTCTAGCGGTCTACAATGAGCAGTTCTTC. This chain joins TRBV7-9 and TRBJ2-1, with 7 nucleotides matching TRBD2. The CDR3 is 15 amino acids. The J segment lost 3 bases and the V segment lost 3 bases, leaving 5 bases of the junction unmatched. Germline assignment: CDR1 SEHNR and CDR2 FQNEAQ (reference sequence).

This chain connects TRBV19 to TRBJ1-2; tentatively, D is TRBD1 (5 bases). This CDR3 is built from 14 residues. Germline values: CDR1 LNHDA, CDR2 SQIVND (reference sequence). Trimming removed 6 bases from V and 7 bases from J, with 18 bases in between. The CDR3 region has the DNA TGTGCCAGTAGGGACCTCGGGGGATCGGGTGGCTACACCTTC. Protein: CASRDLGGSGGYTF.

In the case of this clone: Other DNA variants within this sample encode the same CDR3. Here the CDR3 reads CASSSGQGADTQYF. The CDR3 DNA reads as TGCGCCAGCAGCTCCGGACAGGGCGCAGATACGCAGTATTTT. The chain combines TRBV5-1 with TRBJ2-3, with 8 bases fitting TRBD1. Germline assignment: CDR1 SGHRS and CDR2 YFSETQ. J lost 4 bases, V lost 3 bases, and 4 bases had no gene match. This CDR3 has 14 residues.

To note about this clone: Other nucleotide sequences from this sample produce the same CDR3. The V call is TRBV10-2, the J call TRBJ2-7; D ambiguous. This CDR3 has 10 amino acids. CDR1 and CDR2 (germline): WSHSY, SAAADI. The V gene lost 6 bases and the J gene lost 3 bases, with 3 bases spanning the gap. CDR3 protein: CASRSYEQYF. Written as DNA, the CDR3 is TGCGCCAGCAGAAGCTACGAGCAGTACTTC.

In this sample, this clone turned up once. This chain links TRBV7-9 with TRBJ2-5, with D unresolved. TRBJ2-7 matches the DNA end more closely, so the J call is doubtful. This CDR3 comprises 11 residues. Germline lookup yields CDR1 SEHNR and CDR2 FQNEAQ (reference sequence). CDR3 residues: CASSLDHEQYF. DNA for the CDR3: TGTGCCAGCAGCTTAGACCACGAGCAGTACTTC.

The J gene is TRBJ1-2, the V gene TRBV23-1; D possibly corresponds to TRBD1 (6 bases). TRBV23-1 falls under the ORF class, with uncertain function. V was clipped by 7 bases and J by 7 bases, with 10 bases between them. The CDR3 is 11 amino acids. This CDR3 is CASTGQCGYTF. The CDR3 DNA reads as TGCGCCAGCACCGGACAGTGTGGCTACACCTTC.

This clone turned up a few times. The rearrangement uses TRBV15 and TRBJ1-2; D remains ambiguous. This CDR3 has 14 amino acids. Germline lookup yields CDR1 LNHNV and CDR2 YYDKDF (reference sequence). Trimming removed 0 bases from V and 2 bases from J, with 7 bases in between. CDR3 amino acids: CATSRDQANYGYTF. The DNA of the CDR3 is TGTGCCACCAGCAGAGATCAAGCGAACTATGGCTACACCTTC. Full variable domain (rest looked up from reference TRBV15 and TRBJ1-2): DAMVIQNPRYQVTQFGKPVTLSCSQTLNHNVMYWYQQKSSQAPKLLFHYYDKDFNNEADTPDNFQSRRPNTSFCFLDIRSPGLGDTAMYLCATSRDQANYGYTFGSGTRLTVV.

The chain couples TRBV28 to TRBJ2-1; 8 positions agree with TRBD2. The germline gives CDR1 MDHEN, CDR2 SYDVKM. Unmatched junction bases numbered 14, after V lost 2 bases and J lost 5 bases. The CDR3 totals 18 residues. The DNA of the CDR3 is TGTGCCAGCAGTTTAGTAGTGGGGAGCGGGAGTATTGACAATGAGCAGTTCTTC. This gives the protein CASSLVVGSGSIDNEQFF.

The chain joins TRBV11-2 to TRBJ2-7, with 8 bases identical to TRBD1. The germline V gene has CDR1 SGHAT and CDR2 FQNNGV. The junction had 2 bases not matched to a gene; V was cut back by 1 base and J by 0 bases. This CDR3 is 15 amino acids long. The CDR3 region has the DNA TGTGCCAGCAGCTTAGGAGGACAGGGCTCCTACGAGCAGTACTTC. It codes for CASSLGGQGSYEQYF.

The chain recombines TRBV27 with TRBJ2-3; 11 bases line up with TRBD2. Trimming cost V 7 bases and J 5 bases; bases outside gene matches: 17. The CDR3 contains 18 residues. Germline CDR1 and CDR2: MNHEY and SMNVEV (reference sequence). In nucleotides, the CDR3 is TGTGCCAGCACCCCAGGACTAGCGGGTCCCCTTTCGTTAGATACGCAGTATTTT. It yields the protein CASTPGLAGPLSLDTQYF.

The rearrangement joins TRBV30 to TRBJ2-7, with D possibly being TRBD2 (5 bases). V lost 3 bases, J lost 3 bases, and 9 bases lay in between. This CDR3 has 12 residues. Germline V gene data show CDR1 as GTSNPN and CDR2 as SVGIG (reference sequence). Written as DNA, the CDR3 is TGTGCCTGGAGCCGGAGCGGCTACGAGCAGTACTTC. Encoded protein: CAWSRSGYEQYF.

V gene TRBV5-4 combines with J gene TRBJ2-7; TRBD1 aligns across 10 bases. Germline values: CDR1 SGHNT, CDR2 YYREEE (reference sequence). The length of the CDR3 is 19 residues. V dropped 2 bases and J dropped 1; count of bases not matched to a gene: 15. The CDR3 DNA is TGTGCCAGCAGCTTAGGTCCGCAGGGACAGGGGACAATATCCTACGAGCAGTACTTC. Translation gives CASSLGPQGQGTISYEQYF.

Worth noting for this clone: Additional DNA sequences in this sample encode the identical CDR3. The DNA of the CDR3 is TGTGCCAGCAGCTTAGGACGGAACACTGAAGCTTTCTTT. This encodes CASSLGRNTEAFF. The chain combines TRBV11-2 with TRBJ1-1, with D unclear. CDR3 length: 13 residues. CDR1 is SGHAT, CDR2 FQNNGV, per germline. V shed 1 base and J shed 1 base, with 4 bases lying between them.

The chain has TRBV12-2 and TRBJ2-7. TRBV12-2 is labeled a pseudogene. This CDR3 is 14 amino acids long. The DNA for the CDR3 is TGTGCAAGTCGCCCAAGGGACGGGCGCTACGAGCAGTACTTC. It is translated as CASRPRDGRYEQYF.

This rearrangement joins TRBV28 to TRBJ2-2; the match to TRBD2 covers 12 bases. The CDR3 consists of 15 residues. V lost 5 bases and J lost 7; bases outside the gene matches: 5. CDR1 MDHEN and CDR2 SYDVKM come from the germline V gene. The CDR3 region has the DNA TGTGCCAGCAGTCCACGACTAGCGGGAGTCGGGGAGCTGTTTTTT. Translation gives CASSPRLAGVGELFF.

The rearrangement uses TRBV7-9 and TRBJ2-1, with 7 bases that match TRBD1. V lost 5 bases, J lost 0 bases, and 7 bases stayed unmatched. CDR1 is SEHNR and CDR2 is FQNEAQ in the germline V gene (reference sequence). The CDR3 is 16 amino acids. The CDR3 coding sequence is TGTGCCAGCAGCCCCCCGACAGGGAGCTCCTACAATGAGCAGTTCTTC. Protein sequence: CASSPPTGSSYNEQFF. The whole variable domain, filled in from reference TRBV7-9 and TRBJ2-1, reads DTGVSQNPRHKITKRGQNVTFRCDPISEHNRLYWYRQTLGQGPEFLTYFQNEAQLEKSRLLSDRFSAERPKGSFSTLEIQRTEQGDSAMYLCASSPPTGSSYNEQFFGPGTRLTVL.

This chain uses TRBV5-6 with TRBJ1-2, with 7 bases aligning to TRBD1. V lost 0 bases and J lost 7; bases outside the gene matches: 6. CDR3 length: 14 residues. Germline CDR1 and CDR2: SGHDT and YYEEEE. The CDR3 sequence: CASSLVGTEGGYTF. The DNA for the CDR3 is TGTGCCAGCAGCTTGGTTGGGACAGAGGGTGGCTACACCTTC.

The chain employs TRBV5-1 and TRBJ1-4; TRBD1 aligns across 12 bases. The germline gives CDR1 SGHRS, CDR2 YFSETQ. The CDR3 length is 16 residues. Trimming at V came to 3 bases and at J to 8 bases, leaving 8 bases not matched to a gene. The CDR3 DNA sequence: TGCGCCAGCAGCTGGGGACAGGGGGCCGATATGGAAAAACTGTTTTTT. This translates into CASSWGQGADMEKLFF.

The chain is built from TRBV19 and TRBJ2-5; 14 bases are shared with TRBD2. Per germline, CDR1 LNHDA and CDR2 SQIVND (reference sequence). V was pared by 3 bases and J by 5 bases, with 11 bases of the junction left unmatched. The CDR3 totals 18 residues. The CDR3 nucleotides are TGTGCCAGTAGTATCGGGGGACTAGCGGGAGTTGGGTGGGAGACCCAGTACTTC. This gives the protein CASSIGGLAGVGWETQYF.

The chain has TRBV5-4 and TRBJ2-1, with D unclear. V gave up 0 bases and J gave up 6 bases, with 4 bases separating them. CDR3 length: 12 amino acids. Looked up from germline, CDR1 is SGHNT and CDR2 is YYREEE (reference sequence). CDR3 sequence reads: CASSLGINEQFF. CDR3 coding DNA: TGTGCCAGCAGCTTGGGAATCAATGAGCAGTTCTTC.

The chain is built from TRBV7-9 and TRBJ2-3, with D perhaps given as TRBD1 or TRBD2 (5 bases each). CDR1 and CDR2 from the germline V gene are SEHNR and FQNEAQ (reference sequence). The CDR3 totals 15 residues. Between the trimmed V and J ends, which lost 1 base and 5 bases, there was a span of 13 bases. CDR3 coding DNA: TGTGCCAGCAGCTTAGGGGGGACCAGGGTAGATACGCAGTATTTT. It translates to CASSLGGTRVDTQYF.

A single count supports this clone. The chain joins TRBV7-9 to TRBJ2-5; 7 bases are a match to TRBD1. The tail of the sequence fits TRBJ2-7 better, so the J call may be wrong. The germline V gene has CDR1 SEHNR and CDR2 FQNEAQ (reference sequence). This CDR3 region has 16 residues. DNA for the CDR3: TGTGCCAGCAGCCGCGGTGAGGGACAGACAGTCTACGAGCAGTACTTC. This translates into CASSRGEGQTVYEQYF.

This chain uses TRBV18 with TRBJ2-1; no reliable D call. CDR1 and CDR2 (germline): KGHSH, LQKENI. CDR3 length: 12 amino acids. Trimming stripped 0 bases from V and 9 bases from J, with 6 bases between. This CDR3 reads CASSPPSFEQFF. In DNA form, the CDR3 reads TGTGCCAGCTCACCACCTAGCTTTGAGCAGTTCTTC.